The 24 T cell receptor beta chains below come from one sample, sequenced in a study of shared clonotypes between healthy human individuals. Some clones are missing from TCRdb's copy, which holds only in-frame ones; the method was immunoSEQ multiplex PCR. The table lists 500,000 to 650,000 clones, roughly four fifths of them singletons. Sequencing was done on a sample of PBMCs. These receptors were collected from a woman aged 35 to 49 in good health. Some clones in this sample may be carry-over from other donors' samples.

This clone was observed a handful of times. The J gene is TRBJ2-1, the V gene TRBV6-1; D gene ambiguous. The V gene lost 8 bases and the J gene lost 6 bases, with 17 bases spanning the gap. CDR3 length: 14 residues. Germline V gives CDR1 MNHNS, CDR2 SASEGT. Written as DNA, the CDR3 is TGTGCCAGCTGTAGAGAGAGAAACATCAATGAGCAGTTCTTC. This encodes CASCRERNINEQFF.

In this sample, this clone turned up once. This chain joins TRBV28 and TRBJ1-2; D not certain. Deletions cut 4 bases from V and 3 bases from J, with 9 bases between. This CDR3 is 13 amino acids long. Germline V gene lookup returns CDR1 MDHEN and CDR2 SYDVKM. The CDR3 region is CASSYGQHYGYTF. The CDR3 region has the DNA TGTGCCAGCAGTTATGGGCAGCACTATGGCTACACCTTC.

This clone has only one observation. Distinct nucleotide sequences in the sample also encode this CDR3. V is TRBV18 and J is TRBJ2-7; 11 nucleotides match TRBD1. The CDR3 covers 14 residues. Germline CDR1 and CDR2: KGHSH and LQKENI. Trimming took 2 bases from V and 3 from J; bases not matched to a gene: 0. This chain's CDR3 is CASSPGTGGYEQYF. The CDR3 nucleotides are TGTGCCAGCTCACCAGGGACAGGGGGCTACGAGCAGTACTTC.

The rearrangement links TRBV18 to TRBJ1-1, with TRBD1 as a possible D gene (6 bases). Germline V gene sequence: CDR1 KGHSH, CDR2 LQKENI. CDR3 size: 15 residues. V lost 3 bases and J lost 1, with 12 bases in between. DNA of the CDR3: TGTGCCAGCTCACCCCAAGGACAGCCGAACACTGAAGCTTTCTTT. Encoded protein: CASSPQGQPNTEAFF.

Comments on this clone: Compared with germline, one end of the junction differs, possibly owing to a read error. Different DNA sequences within this sample yield the same CDR3. Here the CDR3 reads CAWGRGASGNTIYF. The CDR3, as DNA: TGCGCCTGGGGGCGAGGGGCCTCTGGAAACACCATATATTTT. The genes are TRBV30 and TRBJ1-3, with a tentative D call TRBD1 (6 bases). Germline CDR1 is GTSNPN and CDR2 is SVGIG (reference sequence). The CDR3 runs 14 residues.

The genes are TRBV19 and TRBJ2-3; D is undetermined. Germline V CDR1 and CDR2: LNHDA, SQIVND (reference sequence). Trimming left V 10 bases short and J 6 bases short, with 17 bases between. This CDR3 comprises 13 residues. CDR3 sequence reads: CATASTLGDTQYF. The CDR3 DNA reads as TGTGCCACCGCGTCGACACTGGGGGATACGCAGTATTTT.

This chain joins TRBV27 and TRBJ1-4, with D tentatively TRBD1 (6 bases). The V gene's germline CDR1 is MNHEY and CDR2 SMNVEV (reference sequence). Between the trimmed V and J ends, which lost 6 bases and 0 bases, there was a span of 11 bases. The length of the CDR3 is 15 residues. The CDR3: CASSQDSSTNEKLFF. CDR3 nucleotide sequence: TGTGCCAGCAGCCAGGACAGTTCAACTAATGAAAAACTGTTTTTT.

This clone was found a few times. This rearrangement joins TRBV18 to TRBJ1-2; D unresolved. This CDR3 spans 13 amino acids. Trimming removed 0 bases at V and 4 bases at J, with 6 bases between. Germline V gene data show CDR1 as KGHSH and CDR2 as LQKENI. CDR3 in DNA: TGTGCCAGCTCACCACCATTCTCCTATGGCTACACCTTC. It is translated as CASSPPFSYGYTF.

The rearrangement uses TRBV6-5 and TRBJ2-7; 8 nucleotides align to TRBD1. CDR1 and CDR2 (germline): MNHEY, SVGAGI. This CDR3 contains 13 residues. The V gene end was trimmed by 6 bases and the J gene end by 7 bases; junction bases not matched to a gene: 8. The CDR3 DNA sequence: TGTGCCAGCAGAAACAGGGGGAAAGAAGAGCAGTACTTC. Protein product: CASRNRGKEEQYF.

This CDR3 reads CASGGWGTGFGYEQYF. As DNA, the CDR3 is TGCGCCAGCGGGGGTTGGGGGACAGGATTCGGCTACGAGCAGTACTTC. The chain uses TRBV10-2 and TRBJ2-7; 8 bases agree with TRBD1. There are 16 residues in the CDR3. Losses at the gene ends were 8 bases for V and 3 bases for J; bases not matched to a gene: 15. Germline V gives CDR1 WSHSY, CDR2 SAAADI.

CDR3 sequence reads: CASSERVEYIGNQPQHF. CDR3 in DNA: TGTGCCAGCAGTGAACGAGTGGAGTATATCGGCAATCAGCCCCAGCATTTT. V usage is TRBV6-1 and J usage is TRBJ1-5; D call uncertain. V was clipped by 2 bases and J by 2 bases, with 16 bases between them. Germline V lookup: CDR1 MNHNS, CDR2 SASEGT. This CDR3 has 17 residues.

This clone was observed at least ten times. The V gene is TRBV28, the J gene TRBJ2-7; D possibly uses TRBD1 or TRBD2 (6 bases each). The CDR3 totals 14 residues. The germline gives CDR1 MDHEN, CDR2 SYDVKM. Trimming stripped 1 base from V and 2 bases from J, with 9 bases between. CDR3 in amino acids: CASSLYREAYEQYF. Here the CDR3 DNA reads TGTGCCAGCAGTTTATACAGGGAGGCCTACGAGCAGTACTTC.

V gene TRBV7-9 combines with J gene TRBJ1-4; 9 bases line up with TRBD1. With 5 bases clipped from V and 4 bases from J, the junction kept 14 bases outside the gene matches. Germline loops: CDR1 SEHNR, CDR2 FQNEAQ (reference sequence). The CDR3 sequence is 18 residues long. CDR3 in amino acids: CASSPGQGGWGGNEKLFF. As DNA, the CDR3 is TGTGCCAGCAGCCCGGGACAGGGCGGTTGGGGAGGTAATGAAAAACTGTTTTTT. The full variable domain, in which reference TRBV7-9 and TRBJ1-4 provide the parts outside the CDR3, is DTGVSQNPRHKITKRGQNVTFRCDPISEHNRLYWYRQTLGQGPEFLTYFQNEAQLEKSRLLSDRFSAERPKGSFSTLEIQRTEQGDSAMYLCASSPGQGGWGGNEKLFFGSGTQLSVL.

This clone has a handful of counts. The gene calls are TRBV11-2 and TRBJ1-1; D is perhaps TRBD1 (5 bases). Trimming stripped 0 bases from V and 7 bases from J, with 15 bases between. The CDR3 is 15 residues long. Per the germline V gene, CDR1 is SGHAT and CDR2 is FQNNGV. The CDR3 sequence: CASSLDAGGFDEAFF. In nucleotides, the CDR3 is TGTGCCAGCAGCTTAGATGCGGGGGGTTTTGATGAAGCTTTCTTT.

The J gene is TRBJ2-5, the V gene TRBV18, with 7 bases fitting TRBD1. The germline gives CDR1 KGHSH, CDR2 LQKENI. Trimming at V came to 3 bases and at J to 0 bases, leaving 4 bases not matched to a gene. The CDR3 runs to 15 residues. The CDR3 loop reads CASSPLQGHQETQYF. In DNA, the CDR3 is TGTGCCAGCTCACCTCTACAGGGGCACCAAGAGACCCAGTACTTC.

The sample holds a few counts of this clone. V gene TRBV5-1 combines with J gene TRBJ2-1, with D hard to call. The CDR3 is made up of 14 amino acids. V lost 0 bases and J lost 8, with 12 bases in between. The germline V gene has CDR1 SGHRS and CDR2 YFSETQ. The CDR3: CASSLGQKVDEQFF. In nucleotides, the CDR3 is TGCGCCAGCAGCTTGGGGCAGAAGGTTGATGAGCAGTTCTTC.

The genes are TRBV7-6 and TRBJ2-7, with a weak D call TRBD2 (7 bases). V dropped 5 bases and J dropped 3 bases, with 14 bases sitting between them. Germline V gene data show CDR1 as SGHVS and CDR2 as FNYEAQ. This CDR3 spans 14 amino acids. CDR3 nucleotide sequence: TGTGCCAGCAGCCGTACAGGGACTAACTACGAGCAGTACTTC. Translation gives CASSRTGTNYEQYF.

The chain links TRBV5-8 to TRBJ2-3, with TRBD2 identical over 9 bases. Germline V gives CDR1 SGHTS, CDR2 YDEGEE. Trimming at V came to 3 bases and at J to 6 bases, leaving 8 bases not matched to a gene. The CDR3 length is 15 residues. The CDR3 region is CASSSGLASQDTQYF. CDR3 DNA: TGTGCCAGCAGCTCTGGACTAGCGTCACAGGATACGCAGTATTTT.

V gene TRBV4-2 combines with J gene TRBJ2-7; 7 bases map to TRBD2. V was clipped by 4 bases and J by 2 bases; unmatched bases: 2. The CDR3 has 13 residues. CDR1 is LGHNA, CDR2 YNFKEQ, per germline. CDR3 nucleotide sequence: TGTGCCAGCAGCCGACTAGCCACCTACGAGCAGTACTTC. Translating it yields CASSRLATYEQYF.

The chain joins TRBV28 to TRBJ2-1; 8 bases line up with TRBD1. V shed 7 bases and J 10 bases; nucleotides not matched to a gene: 6. CDR1 and CDR2 from the germline V gene are MDHEN and SYDVKM. This CDR3 contains 12 residues. The CDR3: CASTDRVEEQFF. In DNA form, the CDR3 reads TGTGCCAGCACGGACAGGGTAGAGGAGCAGTTCTTC.

Concerning this clone: This may be a read error, as it is one base from a much larger clone. Other DNA sequences of this sample code for an identical CDR3. V usage is TRBV18 and J usage is TRBJ1-1; possible D gene TRBD1, 6 bases. V was cut by 1 base and J by 8 bases, with 11 bases left in between. The CDR3 is 13 amino acids. Germline V gives CDR1 KGHSH, CDR2 LQKENI. This chain's CDR3 is CASSPRTDPEAFF. The CDR3 coding sequence is TGTGCCAGCTCACCACGGACAGACCCCGAAGCTTTCTTT. The variable domain in full, completed from reference TRBV18 and TRBJ1-1, reads NAGVMQNPRHLVRRRGQEARLRCSPMKGHSHVYWYRQLPEEGLKFMVYLQKENIIDESGMPKERFSAEFPKEGPSILRIQQVVRGDSAAYFCASSPRTDPEAFFGQGTRLTVV.

A note on this clone: Other DNA sequences in this sample translate to the same CDR3. This rearrangement joins TRBV29-1 to TRBJ2-3; TRBD2 matches at 8 bases. V was pared by 5 bases and J by 4 bases, with 5 bases of the junction left unmatched. The germline CDR1 and CDR2 sequences are SQVTM and ANQGSEA. The CDR3 contains 13 residues. DNA of the CDR3: TGCAGCGTTCAGCGGGAGCCCCCAGATACGCAGTATTTT. Its protein product is CSVQREPPDTQYF.

The rearrangement uses TRBV4-3 and TRBJ2-2, with D possibly being TRBD2 (5 bases). The CDR3 loop spans 14 amino acids. CDR1 LGHNA and CDR2 YSLEER come from the germline V gene. The germline V and J ends were trimmed by 4 bases and 4 bases, with 10 bases remaining between them. CDR3 coding DNA: TGCGCCAGCAGCCTGGAAACTAGCACCGGGGAGCTGTTTTTT. It specifies CASSLETSTGELFF.

About this clone itself: The sample carries other DNA sequences with the same CDR3. V and J are TRBV29-1 and TRBJ2-1; TRBD2 aligns across 13 bases. The CDR3 contains 13 residues. J was trimmed by 8 bases and V by 4 bases; bases with no gene match: 2. Germline assignment: CDR1 SQVTM and CDR2 ANQGSEA. The DNA for the CDR3 is TGCAGCGTTGGGACTAGCGGGAGCCATGAGCAGTTCTTC. Its translation is CSVGTSGSHEQFF.